A selection of T cell receptor beta chains follows, all from one sample in a study of blood T cell repertoires in COVID-19. Profiling relied on immunoSEQ multiplex PCR, and the TCRdb table lists in-frame clones only, not all of them. The repertoire consists of fewer than 200,000 clones, with approximately 88% occurring once and the leading ten covering around 10%. Input material: peripheral blood. Every receptor here comes from a woman older than 75 with active or convalescent COVID-19. The CDR3 runs from the conserved cysteine through the conserved F or W. Each record gives: clone size, J gene, V gene, D gene, CDR3 protein, CDR3 DNA. The D gene is left open where the match is weak. Part of the rows lack a size; the others show once, few, many or a class for expanded clones.

size: NA
J: TRBJ2-7
V: TRBV4-1
D: NA
CDR3: CASSQGPQGYEQYF
DNA: TGCGCCAGCAGCCAAGGGCCACAGGGCTACGAGCAGTACTTC

size: NA
J: TRBJ1-1
V: TRBV7-2
D: NA
CDR3: CASSSGLTNTEAFF
DNA: TGTGCCAGCAGCTCGGGACTCACGAACACTGAAGCTTTCTTT

size: NA
J: TRBJ1-4
V: TRBV11-2
D: NA
CDR3: CASSLRQGTNEKLFF
DNA: TGTGCCAGCAGCTTACGGCAGGGGACTAATGAAAAACTGTTTTTT

size: NA
J: TRBJ1-5
V: TRBV7-2
D: TRBD1
CDR3: CASSSSRDRGRGQPQHF
DNA: TGTGCCAGCAGCTCTTCCCGGGACAGGGGGCGAGGTCAGCCCCAGCATTTT

size: NA
J: TRBJ1-3
V: TRBV12-2
D: NA
CDR3: CASRLGADSGNTIYF
DNA: TGTGCAAGTCGCTTGGGGGCGGACTCTGGAAACACCATATATTTT

size: once
J: TRBJ2-3
V: TRBV10-3
D: TRBD2
CDR3: CAISSGGIGTDTQYF
DNA: TGTGCCATCAGTAGCGGGGGGATCGGGACAGATACGCAGTATTTT

size: NA
J: TRBJ2-3
V: TRBV5-1
D: TRBD1
CDR3: CASSVTGAPTDTQYF
DNA: TGCGCCAGCAGCGTAACAGGGGCCCCCACAGATACGCAGTATTTT

size: NA
J: TRBJ2-7
V: TRBV5-4
D: NA
CDR3: CASSLASAGLGYEQYF
DNA: TGTGCCAGCAGCTTGGCCTCCGCGGGGTTAGGCTACGAGCAGTACTTC

size: NA
J: TRBJ2-6
V: TRBV6-4
D: TRBD1
CDR3: CASSPTGQGYSGANVLTF
DNA: TGTGCCAGCAGTCCCACCGGACAGGGCTACTCTGGGGCCAACGTCCTGACTTTC

size: NA
J: TRBJ1-2
V: TRBV7-2
D: TRBD1
CDR3: CASSGQGDSYGYTF
DNA: TGTGCCAGCAGCGGACAGGGAGATAGCTATGGCTACACCTTC

size: NA
J: TRBJ1-2
V: TRBV19
D: NA
CDR3: CATGDYGYTF
DNA: TGTGCCACCGGAGACTATGGCTACACCTTC

size: NA
J: TRBJ1-3
V: TRBV9
D: TRBD1
CDR3: CASSVEGGWSGNTIYF
DNA: TGTGCCAGCAGCGTAGAAGGGGGCTGGTCTGGAAACACCATATATTTT

size: NA
J: TRBJ1-1
V: TRBV19
D: TRBD1
CDR3: CASSGWTGGDTEAFF
DNA: TGTGCCAGTAGTGGATGGACAGGGGGGGACACTGAAGCTTTCTTT

size: NA
J: TRBJ2-2
V: TRBV4-3
D: TRBD2
CDR3: CASSQLGGGSGELFF
DNA: TGCGCCAGCAGCCAGTTAGGCGGGGGGAGCGGGGAGCTGTTTTTT

size: NA
J: TRBJ2-2
V: TRBV6-5
D: NA
CDR3: CASKSTGELFF
DNA: TGTGCCAGCAAGAGCACCGGGGAGCTGTTTTTT

size: NA
J: TRBJ2-3
V: TRBV9
D: TRBD2
CDR3: CASSATGTSITDTQYF
DNA: TGTGCCAGCAGCGCCACCGGGACTAGTATCACAGATACGCAGTATTTT